The clone carrying this TCR beta chain has at least ten counts. Its antigen is still unknown. This record belongs to a study of naive and memory T cell subsets. Two oligonucleotides, mixed equimolar, formed the beta constant-region primer covering TRBC1 and TRBC2. Nested alpha and beta constant-region primers with the SP2 primer drove four PCR rounds on ligated cDNA. From the UMI-ligation and nested PCR reads, TCRdb called clonotypes with MiXCR, one entry per CDR3 protein. The repertoire includes tens of thousands of distinct CDR3 sequences, over 9% of them detected once, and 0.95% to 1.5% sits in the top ten. The germline V gene encodes CDR1 MNHEY and CDR2 SMNVEV (reference sequence). This CDR3 spans 14 amino acids. Germline trimming cut 5 bases from V and 3 bases from J; bases unmatched to any gene: 3. Separate alpha and beta amplification began at the second PCR step. CD4+ T cell IFNgamma after overnight CMV lysate exposure gave donor CMV status.

General study results and limits: Possibly reflecting memory cells re-expressing CD45RA, a few larger clonotypes occurred in naive repertoires, especially CD8.

Sequencing was done on a sample of naive CD8+ T cells from blood. The chain combines TRBV27 with TRBJ2-3, with 9 bases matching TRBD1. The clonotype comes from a human donor in good health. CDR3 protein: CASSPDRGTDTQYF. In DNA form, the CDR3 reads TGTGCCAGCAGTCCGGACAGGGGAACAGATACGCAGTATTTT.